This T cell receptor (beta chain) stems from a study of PD-1 blockade in classical Hodgkin lymphoma. Findings and limits, study-wide: By C4D1 there was a significant rise in CD4+ TCR diversity but not in CD8+ TCR diversity. Reported findings placed baseline TCR diversity lower in newly diagnosed patients (compared with healthy donors). Individuals initiating nivolumab under 1 year after ASCT were excluded.

Concerning this clone: The antigen is unknown.

Relapse after autologous stem cell transplantation occurred in every patient, and brentuximab vedotin exposure varied. Under best response, outcomes were complete response, partial response or progressive disease. From germline, CDR1 is MNHEY and CDR2 SVGAGI. The CDR3 covers 12 residues. Trimming removed 6 bases at V and 3 bases at J, with 6 bases between. The method was immunoSEQ multiplex PCR; TCRdb's version includes in-frame clones alone and lacks a portion of them. This sample has roughly 14,000 clones; around 80% occur once, and the top ten carry under 30%. Sample: peripheral blood mononuclear cells (PBMCs), taken before the second cycle of nivolumab. The chain joins TRBV6-5 to TRBJ1-3, with unresolved D. The clonotype originates from a human donor with classical Hodgkin lymphoma. The CDR3 bases are TGTGCCAGCAGGGGAGGTGGAAACACCATATATTTT. This codes for CASRGGGNTIYF.